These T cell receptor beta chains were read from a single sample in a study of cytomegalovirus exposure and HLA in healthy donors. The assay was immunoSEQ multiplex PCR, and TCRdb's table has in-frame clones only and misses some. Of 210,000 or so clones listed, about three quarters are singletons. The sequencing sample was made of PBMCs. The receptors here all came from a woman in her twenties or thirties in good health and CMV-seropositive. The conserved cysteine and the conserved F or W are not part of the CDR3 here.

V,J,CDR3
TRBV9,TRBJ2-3,ASSIGQVSTDTQY
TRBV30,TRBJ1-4,AWSHGQGLEKLF
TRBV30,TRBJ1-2,AWSVQTGNYGYT
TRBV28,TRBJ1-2,ASSPVLQGFT
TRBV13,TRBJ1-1,ASSYQSGTGKF
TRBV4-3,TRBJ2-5,ASSQDEREKTQY
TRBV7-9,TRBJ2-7,ASSALAGTVGYEQY
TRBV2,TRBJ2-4,ASSEDWPEKNIQY
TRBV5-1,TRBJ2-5,ASSLAPGWSQETQY
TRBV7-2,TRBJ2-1,ASSLLGLLSSYNEQF
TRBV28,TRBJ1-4,ASFRGWEPNEKLF
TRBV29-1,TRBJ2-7,SVGGSSYEQY
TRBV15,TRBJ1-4,ATSRDRHAANEKLF
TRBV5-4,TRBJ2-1,ASSPLQGKVDNEQF
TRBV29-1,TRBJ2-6,SVISATVSGANVLT
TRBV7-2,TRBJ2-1,ANDRVTSSYNEQF
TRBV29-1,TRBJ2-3,SVERDRGVDTQY
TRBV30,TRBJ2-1,AWRGTSGSGNEQF
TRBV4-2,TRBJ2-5,ASSQDSGSFETQY
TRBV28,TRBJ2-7,ASTLAGLYSYEQY
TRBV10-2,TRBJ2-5,ASRTSGAETQY
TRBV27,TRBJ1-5,ASRPSPRQANRNQPQH
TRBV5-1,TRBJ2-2,ASSFEFIRSTGELF
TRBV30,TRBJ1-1,AWSTMNTEAF
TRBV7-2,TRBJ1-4,ASSAGTGTFGAEKLF
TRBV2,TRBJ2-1,ASSEERRGNEQF
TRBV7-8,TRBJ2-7,ASSPDRPVLTYEQY
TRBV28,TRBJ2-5,ASSSAGGVTTQY
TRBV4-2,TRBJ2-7,ASSRTGVDEQY
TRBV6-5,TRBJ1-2,ASSYFGQGVYGYT
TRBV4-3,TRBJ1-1,ASSQEGARSTEAF
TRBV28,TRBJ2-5,ASRRGAASRETQY
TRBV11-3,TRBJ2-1,ASSLTGAEQF
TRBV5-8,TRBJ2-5,ASSNQVQETQY
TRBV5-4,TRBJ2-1,ASSLGGGTSGRGGF
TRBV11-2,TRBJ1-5,ASSFRASQPQH
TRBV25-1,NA,ASSASGGTGRRIEQY
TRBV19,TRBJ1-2,ASSPTGASYGYT
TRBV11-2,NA,ASSSSRVEQY
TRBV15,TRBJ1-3,ATSPRQAPSGNTIY
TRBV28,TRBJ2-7,ASSTQGTASYEQY